The sequence of this T cell receptor beta chain was determined in a study of cytomegalovirus exposure and HLA in healthy donors. The CDR3 is 17 residues long. With 2 bases clipped from V and 2 bases from J, the junction kept 7 bases outside the gene matches. Germline V gives CDR1 MRHNA, CDR2 SNTAGT. General study results and limits: Previously analyzed data showed that most TCR beta V segments were productive at a frequency of about 90% or about 30%. The authors later linked a missense DCLRE1C variant to TCR beta V- and J-gene trimming. A later analysis found that most CMV-associated TCR beta chains appeared HLA-restricted. In a later analysis, around 18,000 TCR beta sequences were associated with HLA alleles at 0.05 false discovery rate.

PCR involved 60 Vbeta and 13 Jbeta primers. Using immunoSEQ multiplex PCR, the repertoire was profiled, and TCRdb retains in-frame clones only, with some absent. The sample yields approximately 180,000 clones, 77% seen once. About this clone: What it binds is not known.

This sequence joins TRBV6-4 and TRBJ2-1; 9 bases align to TRBD2. Input material: PBMCs. The source is a woman in her sixties in good health and CMV-seropositive. CDR3 protein: CASSDHIRLAAYNEQFF. The CDR3 DNA is TGTGCCAGCAGTGACCATATTAGACTAGCGGCCTACAATGAGCAGTTCTTC.